This T cell receptor beta chain originates from a study of blood T cell repertoires in COVID-19. The germline CDR1 and CDR2 sequences are MNHEY and SMNVEV (reference sequence). V lost 5 bases to trimming and J lost 0 bases, with 8 bases between them. The CDR3 spans 14 residues. Repertoires were generated with immunoSEQ multiplex PCR, while TCRdb's copy carries only in-frame clones and drops some. The repertoire holds around 300,000 clones, with around 90% as singletons. The chain links TRBV27 to TRBJ1-5, with D tentatively TRBD1 (6 bases). This sequence originates from a middle-aged woman who had recovered from COVID-19. The sample comprised PBMCs or T cells enriched from blood (not recorded which). The CDR3 loop reads CASSGQYSNQPQHF. The CDR3 DNA reads TGTGCCAGCAGTGGACAGTATAGCAATCAGCCCCAGCATTTT.